This T cell receptor beta chain appears in the sequencing data of a study of CD8+CD57+ T cells in acquired aplastic anemia. Background on the study: Recorded DNA amounts for sorted CD4+ and CD8+ cells had an average of approximately 3 ug. Sequencing produced an average of around 10 million reads per healthy donor for CD4+ cells.

Study results and caveats: Patients were compared with controls for CD8+ Simpson's diversity, and no significant difference emerged. A set of around 30 CD8+ CDR3 sequences was shared between patients and controls, and these sequences appeared highly expressed in patients.

The CDR3 sequence is 13 residues long. Trimming cost V 0 bases and J 10 bases, with 11 bases left between them. Germline V CDR1 and CDR2: LGHDT, YNNKEL (reference sequence). On this clonotype: Its antigen is not known.

Profiling of TCR beta VDJ combinations and CDR3 sequences used genomic DNA as template. Via MiXCR, TCRdb re-called the reads, giving one row per CDR3 protein. The repertoire consists of under 200,000 distinct CDR3 sequences, with roughly 40% occurring once and the leading ten covering approximately 1.1%. Source material: sorted CD4+, CD8+, or CD8+CD57+ T cells (not recorded which) from PBMCs. This receptor was obtained from a human donor in good health. The chain has TRBV3-1 and TRBJ2-3; D unresolved. DNA for the CDR3: TGTGCCAGCAGCCAAGATAACGATAGGCCGCAGTATTTT. This sequence encodes CASSQDNDRPQYF.